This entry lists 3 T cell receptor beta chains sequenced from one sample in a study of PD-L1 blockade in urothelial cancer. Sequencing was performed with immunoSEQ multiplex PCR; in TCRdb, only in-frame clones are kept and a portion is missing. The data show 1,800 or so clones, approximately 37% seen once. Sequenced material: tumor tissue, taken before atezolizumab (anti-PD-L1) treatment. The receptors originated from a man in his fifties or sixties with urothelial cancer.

CDR3 amino acids: CASSRARDYNEQFF. The CDR3 DNA follows: TGTGCCAGTAGTCGGGCCAGGGACTACAATGAGCAGTTCTTC. The chain combines TRBV19 with TRBJ2-1; perhaps TRBD1 as D (5 bases). V lost 5 bases, J lost 3 bases, and 11 bases lay in between. Germline values: CDR1 LNHDA, CDR2 SQIVND (reference sequence). The CDR3 has 14 residues.

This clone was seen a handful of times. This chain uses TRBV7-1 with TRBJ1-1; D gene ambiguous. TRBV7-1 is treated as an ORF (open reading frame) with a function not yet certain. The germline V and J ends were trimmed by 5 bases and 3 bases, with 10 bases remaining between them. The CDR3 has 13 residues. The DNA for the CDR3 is TGTGCCAGCAGCCTCATAAGGGACACTGAAGCTTTCTTT. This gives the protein CASSLIRDTEAFF.

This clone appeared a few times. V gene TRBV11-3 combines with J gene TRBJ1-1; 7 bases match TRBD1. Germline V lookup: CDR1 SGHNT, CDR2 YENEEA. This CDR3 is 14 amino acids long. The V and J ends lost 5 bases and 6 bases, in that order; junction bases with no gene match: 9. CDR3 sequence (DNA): TGTGCCAGCAGCCGTGACAGGGTGAGTCCTGAAGCTTTCTTT. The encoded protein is CASSRDRVSPEAFF.